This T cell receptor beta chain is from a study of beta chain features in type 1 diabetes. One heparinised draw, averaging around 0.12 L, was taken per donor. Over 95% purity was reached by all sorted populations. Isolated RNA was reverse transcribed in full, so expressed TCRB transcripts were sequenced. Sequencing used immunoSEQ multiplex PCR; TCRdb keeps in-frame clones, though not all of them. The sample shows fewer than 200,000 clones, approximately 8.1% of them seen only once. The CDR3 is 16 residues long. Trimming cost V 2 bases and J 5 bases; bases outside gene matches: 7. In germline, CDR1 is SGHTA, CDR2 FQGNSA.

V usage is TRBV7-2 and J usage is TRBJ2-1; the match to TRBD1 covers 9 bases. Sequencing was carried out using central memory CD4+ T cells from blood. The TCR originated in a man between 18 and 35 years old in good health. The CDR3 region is CASSLLRGQGDNEQFF. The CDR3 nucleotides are TGTGCCAGCAGCTTATTGAGGGGACAGGGAGACAATGAGCAGTTCTTC.